The rows below give T cell receptor beta chains drawn from one sample of a study of CD8 T cells in ankylosing spondylitis. Each CDR3 protein is one row after TCRdb ran MiXCR on the 5' RACE reads. The sample lists around 130,000 distinct CDR3 sequences; 7% to 10% were seen once. The sample was blood, either unsorted or a sorted T cell fraction (not recorded which). These receptors originate from a male donor with ankylosing spondylitis or in good health (not recorded which). The CDR3 runs from the conserved cysteine through the conserved F or W. Each record gives: CDR3 protein, CDR3 DNA, D gene, V gene, clone size, J gene. A D gene is named only where the DNA matches it firmly. Clone size is not always given. Where it is, it says once, few, many or a class for expanded clones.

CSARSRGHTDYTYGYTF	TGCAGTGCCCGTTCTAGAGGCCATACAGACTACACCTATGGCTACACCTTC	NA	TRBV20-1	few	TRBJ1-2
CASSFAGQGAYEQYF	TGTGCCAGCAGCTTCGCGGGACAGGGGGCCTACGAGCAGTACTTC	TRBD1	TRBV5-5	many	TRBJ2-7
CASSQEVGGNNSPLHF	TGTGCCAGCAGCCAAGAGGTAGGGGGAAATAATTCACCCCTCCACTTT	NA	TRBV4-2	many	TRBJ1-6
CSVRTAGHEQYF	TGCAGCGTTCGGACAGCTGGCCACGAGCAGTACTTC	NA	TRBV29-1	many	TRBJ2-7
CASSQGRMYEQYF	TGCGCCAGCAGCCAAGGCAGAATGTACGAGCAGTACTTC	NA	TRBV4-3	NA	TRBJ2-7
CASSQEWAGELNEQFF	TGCGCCAGCAGCCAAGAGTGGGCAGGGGAATTGAATGAGCAGTTCTTC	NA	TRBV4-3	NA	TRBJ2-1
CASSDQGYEQYF	TGTGCCAGCAGCGACCAGGGCTACGAGCAGTACTTC	NA	TRBV7-9	many	TRBJ2-7
CSATGTYTSPRAGELFF	TGCAGTGCCACCGGGACTTACACATCCCCCAGAGCCGGGGAGCTGTTTTTT	NA	TRBV20-1	NA	TRBJ2-2
CASSYLGDTQYF	TGTGCCAGCAGTTACCTGGGGGATACGCAGTATTTT	NA	TRBV6-6	few	TRBJ2-3
CAISVSDNEQFF	TGTGCCATCAGTGTGTCAGACAATGAGCAGTTCTTC	NA	TRBV10-3	many	TRBJ2-1
CASSLRTGKNQPQHF	TGCGCCAGCAGCTTACGGACAGGGAAGAATCAGCCCCAGCATTTT	TRBD1	TRBV5-1	many	TRBJ1-5
CASSLAKGLAGKQETQYF	TGTGCCAGCAGCTTAGCGAAGGGACTAGCGGGCAAACAAGAGACCCAGTACTTC	TRBD2	TRBV7-2	NA	TRBJ2-5
CASSLGWAGGVLDTEAFF	TGTGCCAGCAGCTTAGGGTGGGCAGGGGGCGTCTTGGACACTGAAGCTTTCTTT	TRBD1	TRBV7-6	many	TRBJ1-1
CSVEKGYNEQFF	TGCAGCGTTGAAAAGGGGTACAATGAGCAGTTCTTC	NA	TRBV29-1	many	TRBJ2-1
CASSQEGPYNEQFF	TGTGCCAGCAGCCAAGAGGGGCCCTACAATGAGCAGTTCTTC	NA	TRBV3-1	many	TRBJ2-1
CASSLAQGATYEQYF	TGTGCCAGCAGCTTAGCGCAGGGGGCCACCTACGAGCAGTACTTC	TRBD1	TRBV7-2	many	TRBJ2-7
CASSQEGSKIYEQYF	TGTGCCAGCAGCCAAGAAGGCTCCAAGATTTACGAGCAGTACTTC	NA	TRBV4-2	many	TRBJ2-7
CSARDYEKLFF	TGCAGTGCTAGAGACTATGAAAAACTGTTTTTT	NA	TRBV20-1	NA	TRBJ1-4
CASSWTGEETQYF	TGTGCCAGCAGCTGGACAGGGGAAGAGACCCAGTACTTC	TRBD1	TRBV5-6	many	TRBJ2-5
CASSLGQGSNGELFF	TGCGCCAGCAGCCTTGGACAGGGGAGTAACGGGGAGCTGTTTTTT	TRBD1	TRBV5-1	NA	TRBJ2-2
CASSLGGLAEWYNEQFF	TGTGCCAGCAGCTTAGGCGGACTAGCGGAGTGGTACAATGAGCAGTTCTTC	TRBD2	TRBV7-8	NA	TRBJ2-1
CASSHGIPQETQYF	TGTGCCAGCAGCCATGGCATCCCACAAGAGACCCAGTACTTC	NA	TRBV3-1	NA	TRBJ2-5
CASSDTRQETQYF	TGTGCCAGCAGCGACACGAGACAAGAGACCCAGTACTTC	NA	TRBV11-2	few	TRBJ2-5